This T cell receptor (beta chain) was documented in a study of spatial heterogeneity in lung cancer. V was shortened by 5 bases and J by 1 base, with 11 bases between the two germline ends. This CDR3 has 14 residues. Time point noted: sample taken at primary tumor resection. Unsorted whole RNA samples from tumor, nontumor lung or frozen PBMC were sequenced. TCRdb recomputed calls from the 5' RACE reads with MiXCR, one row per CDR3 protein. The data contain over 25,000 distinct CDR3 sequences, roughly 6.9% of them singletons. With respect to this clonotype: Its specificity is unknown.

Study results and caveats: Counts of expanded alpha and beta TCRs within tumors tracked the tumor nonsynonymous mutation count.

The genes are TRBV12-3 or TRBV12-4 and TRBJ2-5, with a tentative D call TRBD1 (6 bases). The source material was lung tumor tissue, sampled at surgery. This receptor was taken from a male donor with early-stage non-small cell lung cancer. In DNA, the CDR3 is TGTGCCAGCAGTCCTCGGGACACCCAAGAGACCCAGTACTTC. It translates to CASSPRDTQETQYF.